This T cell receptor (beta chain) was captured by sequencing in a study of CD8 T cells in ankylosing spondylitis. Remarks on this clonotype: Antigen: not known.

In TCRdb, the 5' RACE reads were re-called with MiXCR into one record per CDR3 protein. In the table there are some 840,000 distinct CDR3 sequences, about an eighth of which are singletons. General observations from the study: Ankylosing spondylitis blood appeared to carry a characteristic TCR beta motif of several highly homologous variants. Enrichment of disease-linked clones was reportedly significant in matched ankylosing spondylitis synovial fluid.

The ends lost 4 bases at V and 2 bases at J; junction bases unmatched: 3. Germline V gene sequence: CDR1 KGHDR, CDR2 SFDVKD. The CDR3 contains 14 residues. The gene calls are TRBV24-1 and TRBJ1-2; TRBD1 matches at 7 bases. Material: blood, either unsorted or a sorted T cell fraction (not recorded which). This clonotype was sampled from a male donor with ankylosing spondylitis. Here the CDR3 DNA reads TGTGCCACCAGTGACCCGGGACAGAACTATGGCTACACCTTC. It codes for CATSDPGQNYGYTF.